These 7 T cell receptor beta chains were sequenced from one sample in a study of radiotherapy plus CTLA-4 blockade in lung cancer. The data were produced by immunoSEQ multiplex PCR, yet TCRdb's version contains in-frame clones alone and is incomplete. The sample consists of roughly 90,000 clones, under 80% of them appearing once. Sequenced material: peripheral blood, taken from a patient treated with radiotherapy plus ipilimumab. All receptors derive from a human donor with non-small cell lung cancer who had a partial response to radiotherapy plus ipilimumab. Some clones in this sample may be carry-over from other donors' samples.

V and J are TRBV28 and TRBJ2-5, with D perhaps matching TRBD1 (5 bases). The CDR3 consists of 14 residues. Per the germline V gene, CDR1 is MDHEN and CDR2 is SYDVKM. V dropped 7 bases and J dropped 1 base, with 13 bases sitting between them. CDR3 sequence (DNA): TGTGCCAGCAACTCCGCAGGGTCCCAAGAGACCCAGTACTTC. It encodes CASNSAGSQETQYF.

This clone was recorded only once. The chain joins TRBV7-8 to TRBJ2-2; a possible D gene is TRBD2 (7 bases). The CDR3 has 15 amino acids. The V and J ends lost 1 base and 6 bases respectively, with 12 bases between them. Germline CDR1 reads SGHVS; CDR2 reads FQNEAQ. CDR3 DNA: TGTGCCAGCAGCTTAGGGGGGGGCCGCTCCGGGGAGCTGTTTTTT. This encodes CASSLGGGRSGELFF.

This clone occurred a few times. The gene calls are TRBV4-2 and TRBJ2-7; 9 bases line up with TRBD1. The CDR3 loop spans 16 amino acids. Per germline, CDR1 LGHNA and CDR2 YNFKEQ. Trimming took 4 bases from V and 2 from J; bases not matched to a gene: 9. The CDR3 sequence: CASSPAQGANAYEQYF. In DNA form, the CDR3 reads TGTGCCAGCAGCCCAGCACAGGGGGCGAATGCCTACGAGCAGTACTTC.

This clone was found a few times. DNA of the CDR3: TGTGCCTGGAGTCGCGGCATAGTCTACGAGCAGTACTTC. Residues: CAWSRGIVYEQYF. The chain uses TRBV30 and TRBJ2-7; the D is unclear. The CDR3 covers 13 residues. Germline loops: CDR1 GTSNPN, CDR2 SVGIG (reference sequence). Trimming shortened V by 2 bases and J by 3 bases, and 11 bases separated the two germline ends.

V gene TRBV25-1 combines with J gene TRBJ1-2, with 8 bases that match TRBD1. CDR1 and CDR2 (germline): MGHDK, SYGVNS. Trimming at V came to 3 bases and at J to 6 bases, leaving 6 bases not matched to a gene. This CDR3 is 14 amino acids long. The CDR3 loop reads CASSEFGQGDGYTF. CDR3 DNA: TGTGCCAGCAGTGAGTTCGGACAGGGTGATGGCTACACCTTC.

This clone turned up a few times. The chain recombines TRBV7-2 with TRBJ2-5; D remains unclear. Germline V gene sequence: CDR1 SGHTA, CDR2 FQGNSA. This CDR3 contains 11 residues. The V gene lost 5 bases and the J gene lost 5 bases, with 6 bases spanning the gap. CDR3 amino acids: CASSTEETQYF. As DNA, the CDR3 is TGTGCCAGCAGCACAGAGGAGACCCAGTACTTC.

This clone was picked up a small number of times. The CDR3 protein is CASMRQYTEAFF. The CDR3 DNA reads as TGTGCCAGCATGAGGCAATACACTGAAGCTTTCTTT. The V and J genes are TRBV2 and TRBJ1-1; D gene unclear. V dropped 7 bases and J dropped 3 bases, with 9 bases sitting between them. The germline V gene encodes CDR1 SNHLY and CDR2 FYNNEI. This CDR3 has 12 amino acids. Filled out from reference TRBV2 and TRBJ1-1, the complete variable domain reads EPEVTQTPSHQVTQMGQEVILRCVPISNHLYFYWYRQILGQKVEFLVSFYNNEISEKSEIFDDQFSVERPDGSNFTLKIRSTKLEDSAMYFCASMRQYTEAFFGQGTRLTVV.